This TCR beta chain originates from a study of cytomegalovirus exposure and HLA in healthy donors. General study points: Prior analysis indicated that the majority of TCR beta V segments exhibited productivity approximately 87% or approximately 30% of the time. Reports state that TCR beta sequences accurately predicted most subjects' HLA-A and HLA-B alleles.

The CDR3 has 17 residues. Per germline, CDR1 LGHNA and CDR2 YNFKEQ. Losses at the gene ends were 4 bases for V and 4 bases for J; bases not matched to a gene: 7. Primers for the PCR totalled 60 Vbeta and 13 Jbeta. Generated by immunoSEQ multiplex PCR, the TCRdb table keeps only in-frame clones and is missing some. Among over 200,000 clones listed, about 89% were seen once. On this clone itself: No antigen is known for it.

The J gene is TRBJ2-2, the V gene TRBV4-2, with 12 bases that match TRBD1. The clonotype comes from a woman aged 18-30 years in good health and CMV-seronegative. The sample consisted of PBMCs. DNA for the CDR3: TGTGCCAGCAGCCCTCCTAGGGACAGGGGGCGCACCGGGGAGCTGTTTTTT. It codes for CASSPPRDRGRTGELFF.